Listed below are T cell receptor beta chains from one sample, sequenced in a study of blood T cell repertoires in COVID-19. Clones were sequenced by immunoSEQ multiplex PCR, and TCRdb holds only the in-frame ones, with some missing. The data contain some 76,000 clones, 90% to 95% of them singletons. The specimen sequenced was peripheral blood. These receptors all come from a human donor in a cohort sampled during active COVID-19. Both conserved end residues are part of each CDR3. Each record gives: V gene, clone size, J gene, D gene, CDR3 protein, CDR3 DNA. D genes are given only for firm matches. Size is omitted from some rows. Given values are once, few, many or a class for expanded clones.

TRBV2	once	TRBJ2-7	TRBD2	CASERDYSYEQYF	TGTGCCAGCGAACGGGACTACTCTTACGAGCAGTACTTC
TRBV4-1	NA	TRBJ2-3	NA	CASSPIAEAQYF	TGCGCCAGCAGCCCGATTGCGGAGGCGCAGTATTTT
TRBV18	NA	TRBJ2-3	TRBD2	CASSPAGGKTDTQYF	TGTGCCAGCTCACCAGCGGGGGGGAAGACAGATACGCAGTATTTT
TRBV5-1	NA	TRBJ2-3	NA	CASSARLETPNTQYF	TGCGCCAGCAGCGCCCGACTAGAAACCCCAAATACGCAGTATTTT
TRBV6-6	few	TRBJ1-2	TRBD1	CASSYGATGGYGYTF	TGTGCCAGCAGTTACGGAGCGACAGGGGGCTATGGCTACACCTTC
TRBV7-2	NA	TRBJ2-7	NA	CASSPEQGFYEQYF	TGTGCCAGCAGCCCAGAACAGGGTTTCTACGAGCAGTACTTC
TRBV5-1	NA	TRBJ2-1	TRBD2	CASSLLTSGGANEQFF	TGCGCCAGCAGCCTGTTGACTAGCGGGGGGGCCAATGAGCAGTTCTTC
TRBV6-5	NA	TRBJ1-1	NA	CASKGEDSTEAFF	TGTGCCAGCAAGGGGGAAGATAGCACTGAAGCTTTCTTT
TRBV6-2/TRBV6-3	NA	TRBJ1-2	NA	CASSYQGFFSHGYTF	TGTGCCAGCAGTTACCAGGGATTCTTTAGTCACGGCTACACCTTC
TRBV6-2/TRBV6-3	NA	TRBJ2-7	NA	CASSYPSAYEQYF	TGTGCCAGCAGTTACCCCTCCGCCTACGAGCAGTACTTC
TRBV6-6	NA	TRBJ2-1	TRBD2	CASSYAPGGGYNEQFF	TGTGCCAGCAGTTACGCCCCTGGCGGGGGTTACAATGAGCAGTTCTTC
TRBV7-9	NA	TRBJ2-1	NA	CASSLASTGESIYNEQFF	TGTGCCAGCAGCTTAGCCTCCACCGGGGAGAGTATCTACAATGAGCAGTTCTTC
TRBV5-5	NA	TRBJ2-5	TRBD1	CASSLGTGGETQYF	TGTGCCAGCAGCTTGGGGACAGGGGGAGAGACCCAGTACTTC
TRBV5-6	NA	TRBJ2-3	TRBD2	CASSLRLSGGASFTDTQYF	TGTGCCAGCAGCTTGCGGCTTAGCGGGGGGGCCTCATTCACAGATACGCAGTATTTT
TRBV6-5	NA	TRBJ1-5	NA	CASRGGLTQHF	TGTGCCAGCAGGGGGGGTTTGACCCAGCATTTT
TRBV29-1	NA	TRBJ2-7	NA	CSVVQGFLDEQYF	TGCAGCGTTGTACAGGGTTTTTTGGACGAGCAGTACTTC
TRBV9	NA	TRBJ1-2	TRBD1	CASSVRDRGYGYTF	TGTGCCAGCAGCGTTAGGGACAGGGGATATGGCTACACCTTC
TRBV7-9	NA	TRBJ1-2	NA	CASSHQQGLGGYTF	TGTGCCAGCAGCCACCAACAGGGTTTGGGCGGCTACACCTTC
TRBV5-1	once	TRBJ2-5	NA	CASSLGQEETQYF	TGCGCCAGCAGCTTGGGACAGGAAGAGACCCAGTACTTC
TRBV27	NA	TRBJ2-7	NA	CASSKQGPYEQYF	TGTGCCAGCAGTAAACAGGGACCCTACGAGCAGTACTTC
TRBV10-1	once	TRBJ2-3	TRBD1	CASSAQGAYTDTQYF	TGCGCCAGCAGTGCCCAGGGGGCCTACACAGATACGCAGTATTTT
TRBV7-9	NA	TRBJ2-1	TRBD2	CASSLGLAGEYNEQFF	TGTGCCAGCAGCTTAGGACTAGCGGGGGAGTACAATGAGCAGTTCTTC
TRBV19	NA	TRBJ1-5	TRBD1	CASSRQGSNQPQHF	TGTGCCAGTAGTCGACAGGGGAGCAATCAGCCCCAGCATTTT
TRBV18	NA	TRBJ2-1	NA	CASSPPTRGGDEQFF	TGTGCCAGCTCACCACCGACACGGGGTGGGGATGAGCAGTTCTTC
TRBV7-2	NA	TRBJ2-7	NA	CASSSGSSYEQYF	TGTGCCAGCAGCTCCGGGAGCTCCTACGAGCAGTACTTC
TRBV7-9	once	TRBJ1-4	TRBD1	CASSSGQAVLNEKLFF	TGTGCCAGCAGCTCTGGACAGGCAGTTCTTAATGAAAAACTGTTTTTT
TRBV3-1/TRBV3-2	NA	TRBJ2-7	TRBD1	CASSTWTGDSSDEQYF	TGTGCCAGCAGTACATGGACAGGCGATTCCTCCGACGAGCAGTACTTC
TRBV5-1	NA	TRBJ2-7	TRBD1	CASTGQGSSSYEQYF	TGCGCCAGCACGGGACAGGGAAGCAGTTCCTACGAGCAGTACTTC